The present TCR beta chain was sequenced within a study of shared clonotypes between healthy human individuals. V was pared by 5 bases and J by 0 bases, with 11 bases of the junction left unmatched. The CDR3 sequence is 18 residues long. The germline V gene has CDR1 WSHSY and CDR2 SAAADI. A CD45RA-negative memory subset and a CD45RA+ naive subset were separated from the CD4+ cells. With regard to this clone: Its antigen is not known.

Per the study methods: Quality scores were absent from the junction-only immunoSEQ sequences, so filtering differed. Clones were sequenced by immunoSEQ multiplex PCR, and TCRdb holds only the in-frame ones, with some missing. The V and J calls and clone size were taken over from that table, and D and trimming were inferred from the DNA. The table has 600,000 to 750,000 clones, roughly two thirds seen once. Study-level results: The rarefaction results pointed to incomplete sorted-subset sequencing despite large depth.

The clonotype originates from a woman in her 30s in good health. Sequencing was done on a sample of memory CD4+ T cells sorted from blood. The sample's subset: CD45RA-negative fraction. The V call is TRBV10-2, the J call TRBJ1-5; TRBD1 matches 9 bases. The CDR3 protein is CASSTHRGTGFSNQPQHF. For the CDR3, the DNA is TGCGCCAGCAGTACGCACCGGGGGACAGGGTTTAGCAATCAGCCCCAGCATTTT.